This T cell receptor beta chain derives from a study of T cell responses to AZD1222 COVID-19 vaccine. To note about this clone: Its antigen is as yet unknown.

Study-wide points: Most donors were white British and more were female, and clonal diversity was possibly underestimated. Per reports, nearly half of all spike-specific TCRs target regions that are unmutated in variants. Seropositivity was recorded at baseline in only a handful of AZD1222 recipients.

J was trimmed by 8 bases and V by 7 bases; bases with no gene match: 6. The CDR3 is made up of 13 amino acids. Germline CDR1 is SEHNR and CDR2 is FQNEAQ (reference sequence). Assay: immunoSEQ multiplex PCR; the TCRdb copy retains only in-frame clones and omits some. The sample includes 150,000 or so clones, 82% seen only once; the top ten take 4.1%. The source is an adult in good health. The chain joins TRBV7-9 to TRBJ1-4; 8 bases are shared with TRBD1. The input for sequencing was peripheral blood, taken on day 0 of MenACWY control vaccination. The CDR3 nucleotides are TGTGCCAGCAAAGGTTGGACAGGGGAAAAACTGTTTTTT. It translates to CASKGWTGEKLFF.